Presented here are 13 T cell receptor beta chains from one specimen sequenced in a study of blood T cell repertoires in COVID-19. Sequencing used immunoSEQ multiplex PCR; TCRdb keeps in-frame clones, though not all of them. The sample contains around 220,000 clones, about 84% of which appear only once. The specimen sequenced was peripheral blood. The source of these receptors is a woman of 80 years or more with COVID-19, enrolled during active disease.

The chain has TRBV25-1 and TRBJ2-1; TRBD2 matches 9 bases. The CDR3 length is 13 residues. Unmatched junction bases numbered 7, after V lost 8 bases and J lost 8 bases. The germline V gene encodes CDR1 MGHDK and CDR2 SYGVNS. The CDR3 region has the DNA TGTGCCAGCGGATCGGCGGGGGGGCATGAGCAGTTCTTC. This gives the protein CASGSAGGHEQFF.

V usage is TRBV9 and J usage is TRBJ2-1, with 10 bases lining up with TRBD1. Germline CDR1 and CDR2: SGDLS and YYNGEE. This CDR3 contains 14 residues. Unmatched junction bases numbered 5, after V lost 4 bases and J lost 7 bases. The CDR3 region has the DNA TGTGCCAGCAGCCGGGACAGGGGCGGGAATGAGCAGTTCTTC. Amino acid sequence: CASSRDRGGNEQFF.

Concerning this clone itself: The same CDR3 also results from other DNA sequences found in this sample. V gene TRBV5-1 combines with J gene TRBJ2-7; 11 positions match TRBD2. Germline lookup yields CDR1 SGHRS and CDR2 YFSETQ. There are 15 residues in the CDR3. V was clipped by 0 bases and J by 6 bases; unmatched bases: 5. The CDR3 DNA reads as TGCGCCAGCAGCTTGGGTCTAGCGGGAGGAGGCGAGCAGTACTTC. Protein product: CASSLGLAGGGEQYF.

This clone was counted a few times. Additional DNA sequences in this sample encode the identical CDR3. This sequence joins TRBV18 and TRBJ1-1; D unclear. In germline, CDR1 is KGHSH, CDR2 LQKENI. The CDR3 loop spans 14 amino acids. Trimming removed 3 bases from V and 2 bases from J, with 10 bases in between. CDR3 nucleotides: TGTGCCAGCTCACCGGTGAGAGAAAACACTGAAGCTTTCTTT. Encoded protein: CASSPVRENTEAFF. Full variable domain (outside the CDR3, taken from reference TRBV18 and TRBJ1-1): NAGVMQNPRHLVRRRGQEARLRCSPMKGHSHVYWYRQLPEEGLKFMVYLQKENIIDESGMPKERFSAEFPKEGPSILRIQQVVRGDSAAYFCASSPVRENTEAFFGQGTRLTVV.

V usage is TRBV6-5 and J usage is TRBJ2-1; 9 positions match TRBD2. In germline, CDR1 is MNHEY, CDR2 SVGAGI. This CDR3 comprises 15 residues. Losses at the gene ends were 9 bases for V and 2 bases for J; bases not matched to a gene: 8. CDR3 amino acids: CASRISGSPYNEQFF. CDR3 bases: TGTGCCAGTCGGATTAGCGGGAGTCCCTACAATGAGCAGTTCTTC.

The chain combines TRBV24-1 with TRBJ1-1; no clear D. This CDR3 has 14 amino acids. Germline V gives CDR1 KGHDR, CDR2 SFDVKD. Trimming stripped 6 bases from V and 0 bases from J, with 10 bases between. CDR3 DNA sequence: TGTGCCACCAGTCTGGAGATAATGAACACTGAAGCTTTCTTT. Encoded protein: CATSLEIMNTEAFF.

This chain uses TRBV6-6 with TRBJ2-5; a possible D gene is TRBD2 (5 bases). Per the germline V gene, CDR1 is MNHNY and CDR2 is SVGAGI (reference sequence). The CDR3 runs 14 residues. Trimming removed 7 bases from V and 2 bases from J, with 14 bases in between. The CDR3 DNA reads as TGTGCCAGCACGCAGAGCGGAGCACAAGAGACCCAGTACTTC. It specifies CASTQSGAQETQYF.

This clone is a singleton in its sample. The V call is TRBV7-2, the J call TRBJ2-5; TRBD2 might be the D (6 bases). CDR1 SGHTA and CDR2 FQGNSA come from the germline V gene. This CDR3 has 13 amino acids. V lost 2 bases and J 5 bases, leaving 9 bases between the germline ends. CDR3 sequence (DNA): TGTGCCAGCAGCTTATTTGGGGGGGAGACCCAGTACTTC. This encodes CASSLFGGETQYF.

The chain joins TRBV24-1 to TRBJ1-2; the match to TRBD1 covers 9 bases. CDR1 is KGHDR, CDR2 SFDVKD, per germline. The CDR3 spans 15 residues. The V segment lost 2 bases and the J segment 4 bases; nucleotides outside the gene matches: 4. The CDR3 nucleotides are TGTGCCACCAGTGATTCCGGACAGGGGCCCTATGGCTACACCTTC. Translating gives CATSDSGQGPYGYTF.

This clone occurred a few times. The chain joins TRBV10-3 to TRBJ2-1; 8 nucleotides match TRBD2. Germline CDR1 and CDR2: ENHRY and SYGVKD. CDR3 size: 12 residues. Germline trimming cut 3 bases from V and 8 bases from J; bases unmatched to any gene: 0. CDR3 DNA: TGTGCCATCAGTGACGGGGGGGATGAGCAGTTCTTC. It encodes CAISDGGDEQFF.

The gene calls are TRBV19 and TRBJ2-1, with D perhaps matching TRBD1 (6 bases). The germline CDR1 and CDR2 sequences are LNHDA and SQIVND (reference sequence). V shed 9 bases and J shed 6 bases, with 18 bases lying between them. This CDR3 is 14 amino acids long. The CDR3: CASRGGLPPNEQFF. CDR3 DNA sequence: TGTGCCAGCAGGGGTGGACTTCCACCCAATGAGCAGTTCTTC. Drawing the rest from reference TRBV19 and TRBJ2-1, the complete variable domain is DGGITQSPKYLFRKEGQNVTLSCEQNLNHDAMYWYRQDPGQGLRLIYYSQIVNDFQKGDIAEGYSVSREKKESFPLTVTSAQKNPTAFYLCASRGGLPPNEQFFGPGTRLTVL.

The rearrangement joins TRBV5-8 to TRBJ1-4; D gene ambiguous. This CDR3 is built from 15 residues. Germline assignment: CDR1 SGHTS and CDR2 YDEGEE. V was clipped by 3 bases and J by 5 bases, with 14 bases between them. The CDR3 sequence is CASSSRLHPNEKLFF. In DNA, the CDR3 is TGTGCCAGCAGCTCCAGGCTCCACCCAAATGAAAAACTGTTTTTT.

The chain has TRBV3-1 (or the pseudogene TRBV3-2) and TRBJ2-7; possible D gene TRBD1, 6 bases. From germline, CDR1 is LGHDT and CDR2 YNNKEL (reference sequence). Trimming pared 1 base from V and 3 bases from J, leaving 10 bases between. CDR3 length equals 14 residues. DNA for the CDR3: TGTGCCAGCAGCCAAGTCGCAGGGGTCTACGAGCAGTACTTC. It encodes CASSQVAGVYEQYF.